The clone carrying this T cell receptor (beta chain) was counted a single time. This entry is derived from a study of cytotoxic CD8 clonotypes in ibrutinib-treated CLL. Libraries were prepared by immunoSEQ multiplex PCR; TCRdb keeps only in-frame clonotypes and omits some of them. Of 40,000 or so clones listed, 45% to 50% are singletons. The V end was cut by 1 base, the J end by 2 bases, with 12 bases between. Germline-derived CDR1 and CDR2 are MGHRA and YSYEKL. The CDR3 has 15 residues. The sequencing used PBMCs, collected before ibrutinib treatment. The chain recombines TRBV4-1 with TRBJ2-7; no clear D. The sequence derives from a human donor with chronic lymphocytic leukemia. DNA of the CDR3: TGCGCCAGCAGCCAAGTAGAGACTGTTACCTACGAGCAGTACTTC. It yields the protein CASSQVETVTYEQYF.